A selection of T cell receptor beta chains follows, all from one sample in a study of beta chain features in type 1 diabetes. TCRdb's copy holds only in-frame clones and misses some; the assay was immunoSEQ multiplex PCR. Of 450,000 to 550,000 clones listed, 30% are singletons. Material for sequencing was naive CD4+ T cells from blood. The receptor set was obtained from a man aged 18 to 30 in good health. Each CDR3 is given with its conserved first and last residue. A D gene is named only where the DNA matches it firmly. A clone size is listed for some rows: how often the clone was seen (once, few, many), or a class if it is expanded.

D	V	J	size	CDR3	DNA
.	TRBV5-6	TRBJ2-5	few	CASSLAIGVETQYF	TGTGCCAGCAGCTTGGCCATAGGGGTGGAGACCCAGTACTTC
.	TRBV7-8	TRBJ2-1	few	CASSLAEGRREQFF	TGTGCCAGCAGCTTAGCGGAGGGACGAAGAGAGCAGTTCTTC
.	TRBV29-1	TRBJ1-2	few	CSGRAAGYTF	TGCAGCGGCCGCGCTGCAGGCTACACCTTC
.	TRBV6-1	TRBJ2-7	once	CASSLQASYEQYF	TGTGCCAGCTCTCTTCAGGCATCCTACGAGCAGTACTTC
TRBD2	TRBV4-2	TRBJ2-1	.	CASSPGLARNEQFF	TGTGCCAGCAGCCCCGGACTAGCTCGCAATGAGCAGTTCTTC
.	TRBV29-1	TRBJ2-3	.	CSGMRDRGTDTQYF	TGCAGCGGCATGCGGGATAGGGGCACAGATACGCAGTATTTT
TRBD2	TRBV9	TRBJ2-7	.	CASSVGTSGYEQYF	TGTGCCAGCAGCGTAGGGACTAGCGGGTACGAGCAGTACTTC
.	TRBV5-6	TRBJ2-2	few	CASSLVRGNTGELFF	TGTGCCAGCAGCTTGGTCCGCGGGAACACCGGGGAGCTGTTTTTT
.	TRBV28	TRBJ2-2	.	CASSLMAPGELFF	TGTGCCAGCAGTTTAATGGCACCCGGGGAGCTGTTTTTT
TRBD1	TRBV25-1	TRBJ2-5	.	CASSELGTGGGETQYF	TGTGCCAGCAGTGAATTAGGGACAGGGGGCGGAGAGACCCAGTACTTC
TRBD2	TRBV5-4	TRBJ2-3	.	CASSLVPSGRTSTDTQYF	TGTGCCAGCAGCTTGGTGCCTAGCGGGAGGACAAGCACAGATACGCAGTATTTT
.	TRBV29-1	TRBJ2-7	.	CSVTQNSYEQYF	TGCAGCGTTACACAGAACTCCTACGAGCAGTACTTC
TRBD2	TRBV30	TRBJ2-3	few	CAWSLAGGTDTQYF	TGTGCCTGGAGTCTAGCGGGGGGCACAGATACGCAGTATTTT
.	TRBV10-3	TRBJ2-1	.	CAIQGIGNEQFF	TGTGCCATCCAGGGGATAGGCAATGAGCAGTTCTTC
TRBD1	TRBV7-2	TRBJ2-3	.	CASSLDADRGRTDTQYF	TGTGCCAGCAGCTTAGACGCGGACAGGGGGCGAACAGATACGCAGTATTTT
.	TRBV7-2	TRBJ2-1	few	CASSPQSGLTNYEQFF	TGTGCCAGCAGCCCCCAGTCGGGACTTACCAATTATGAGCAGTTCTTC
.	TRBV18	TRBJ2-6	few	CASSPQGANVLTF	TGTGCCAGCTCACCACAAGGGGCCAACGTCCTGACTTTC
.	TRBV30	TRBJ2-7	.	CACRDFYEQYF	TGTGCTTGCCGGGATTTCTACGAGCAGTACTTC
TRBD1	TRBV7-9	TRBJ1-1	.	CASSARTGDTEAFF	TGTGCCAGCAGCGCCCGAACAGGGGACACTGAAGCTTTCTTT
.	TRBV29-1	TRBJ2-7	.	CSALGAEGEQYF	TGCAGCGCCCTGGGGGCCGAGGGCGAGCAGTACTTC
TRBD2	TRBV2	TRBJ2-3	few	CASSIAGGDTQYF	TGTGCCAGCAGTATAGCGGGAGGAGATACGCAGTATTTT
TRBD1	TRBV4-3	TRBJ1-4	.	CASSQLRTGVGKLFF	TGCGCCAGCAGCCAACTCCGGACAGGGGTAGGAAAACTGTTTTTT
.	TRBV29-1	TRBJ1-2	few	CSVVPGLYNYGYTF	TGCAGCGTCGTACCGGGACTATATAACTATGGCTACACCTTC
TRBD1	TRBV10-3	TRBJ2-4	.	CAISESGDSSNIQYF	TGTGCCATCAGTGAGTCGGGGGACAGTAGTAACATTCAGTACTTC
.	TRBV30	TRBJ1-5	.	CAWRGGRYNQPQHF	TGTGCCTGGAGAGGGGGGCGGTATAATCAGCCCCAGCATTTT
.	TRBV6-1	TRBJ2-2	.	CASSASGYGELFF	TGTGCCAGCAGCGCTTCAGGATACGGGGAGCTGTTTTTT
.	TRBV29-1	TRBJ2-7	.	CSVEGGLDSYEQYF	TGCAGCGTTGAGGGGGGGCTTGACTCCTACGAGCAGTACTTC
.	TRBV19	TRBJ1-5	few	CASSMTSVQPQHF	TGTGCCAGTAGTATGACCTCCGTTCAGCCCCAGCATTTT
.	TRBV7-2	TRBJ2-7	.	CASSLAPRLYEQYF	TGTGCCAGCAGCTTAGCGCCTAGATTGTACGAGCAGTACTTC
.	TRBV30	TRBJ2-5	.	CAWSVLWGIQETQYF	TGTGCCTGGAGTGTATTGTGGGGCATCCAAGAGACCCAGTACTTC
.	TRBV6-1	TRBJ1-3	few	CASRRPSGNTIYF	TGTGCCAGCCGACGGCCCTCTGGAAACACCATATATTTT
TRBD1	TRBV28	TRBJ2-7	.	CASSFGDRGNEQYF	TGTGCCAGCAGTTTCGGTGACAGGGGTAACGAGCAGTACTTC
TRBD2	TRBV6-1	TRBJ2-4	.	CASSDREGTKNIQYF	TGTGCCAGCAGTGACAGGGAGGGAACCAAAAACATTCAGTACTTC
.	TRBV25-1	TRBJ1-1	.	CASRRRLNTEAFF	TGTGCCAGCAGAAGACGGCTGAACACTGAAGCTTTCTTT
TRBD1	TRBV2	TRBJ1-5	once	CASSYDRGNQPQHF	TGTGCCAGCAGCTATGACAGGGGCAATCAGCCCCAGCATTTT
.	TRBV25-1	TRBJ2-6	few	CASSESGTGANVLTF	TGTGCCAGCAGTGAATCTGGGACCGGGGCCAACGTCCTGACTTTC
TRBD1	TRBV30	TRBJ2-7	few	CAWSVMTGVDEQYF	TGTGCCTGGAGTGTAATGACAGGGGTCGACGAGCAGTACTTC
.	TRBV5-4	TRBJ2-7	few	CASSFLGTASYEQYF	TGTGCCAGCAGCTTCCTCGGGACTGCCTCCTACGAGCAGTACTTC
TRBD2	TRBV9	TRBJ2-1	few	CASSVGLAGGSPNEQFF	TGTGCCAGCAGCGTAGGGCTAGCGGGAGGATCCCCCAATGAGCAGTTCTTC
.	TRBV30	TRBJ2-2	.	CAWTIRAGELFF	TGTGCCTGGACTATCCGAGCCGGGGAGCTGTTTTTT
TRBD2	TRBV5-1	TRBJ2-1	.	CASSPRLASSYNEQFF	TGCGCCAGCAGTCCGAGACTAGCAAGCTCCTACAATGAGCAGTTCTTC
.	TRBV29-1	TRBJ2-1	.	CSVALPEQFF	TGCAGCGTTGCGTTGCCGGAGCAGTTCTTC